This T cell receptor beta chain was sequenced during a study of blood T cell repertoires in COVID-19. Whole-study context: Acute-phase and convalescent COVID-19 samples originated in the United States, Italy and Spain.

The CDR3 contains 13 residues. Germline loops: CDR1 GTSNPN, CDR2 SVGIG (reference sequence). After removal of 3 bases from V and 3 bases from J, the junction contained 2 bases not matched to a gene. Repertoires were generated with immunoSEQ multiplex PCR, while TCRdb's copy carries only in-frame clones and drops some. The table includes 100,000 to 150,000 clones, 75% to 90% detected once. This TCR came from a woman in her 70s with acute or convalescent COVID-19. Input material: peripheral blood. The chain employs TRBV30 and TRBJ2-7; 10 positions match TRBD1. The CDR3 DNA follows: TGTGCCTGGAGAAGGACAGGGGGCTACGAGCAGTACTTC. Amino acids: CAWRRTGGYEQYF.